The next 12 T cell receptor beta chains were all read from a single sample in a study of T cells expressing NK-cell markers. TCRdb reanalyzed the 5' RACE reads and collapses them to one entry per CDR3 protein, without DNA. The record lists about 110,000 distinct CDR3 sequences, of which the ten most abundant hold about a fifth. Sample: blood T cells: a sorted CD56 or NKG2C T cell subset, CD4+ or CD8+ T cells, or bulk PBMC T cells (not recorded which). The receptors were gathered from a woman aged 18 to 75 in good health.

The gene calls are TRBV13 and TRBJ1-5; the D call of TRBD1 rests on TCRdb alone, since no DNA is present to check it. In germline, CDR1 is PRHDT, CDR2 FYEKMQ (reference sequence). This CDR3 contains 14 residues. CDR3 amino acids: CASSLRTGNQPQHF.

This chain joins TRBV4-3 and TRBJ1-4; TCRdb's D call of TRBD1 is untestable without DNA. Per the germline V gene, CDR1 is LGHNA and CDR2 is YSLEER. The length of the CDR3 is 20 residues. The CDR3 here is CASSQAPRRRGQSTNEKLFF.

The rearrangement joins TRBV4-3 to TRBJ2-3; TCRdb's D call of TRBD1 is untestable without DNA. Looked up from germline, CDR1 is LGHNA and CDR2 is YSLEER. This CDR3 contains 17 residues. CDR3: CASSQSRARGITDTQYF.

V is TRBV11-2 and J is TRBJ2-2; TCRdb's D call of TRBD1 is untestable without DNA. This CDR3 is built from 15 residues. The germline V gene encodes CDR1 SGHAT and CDR2 FQNNGV. CDR3 residues: CASSPGTGVGGELFF.

The V gene is TRBV4-3, the J gene TRBJ2-5. Germline CDR1 and CDR2: LGHNA and YSLEER. This CDR3 spans 15 amino acids. CDR3 in amino acids: CASSQDLGPQETQYF.

CDR3 in amino acids: CASSFGLADTDTQYF. The chain combines TRBV12-3 or TRBV12-4 with TRBJ2-3; TCRdb names TRBD2, which stays unverified in the absence of DNA. The CDR3 consists of 15 residues.

The chain combines TRBV6-2 or TRBV6-3 with TRBJ2-7. The CDR3 is made up of 12 amino acids. CDR1 MNHEY and CDR2 SVGEGT come from the germline V gene. CDR3 region: CASSYYDYEQYF.

J is TRBJ2-5 and V is TRBV13; TCRdb reports TRBD2, a call that lacks DNA to check it against. CDR1 and CDR2 from the germline V gene are PRHDT and FYEKMQ (reference sequence). The CDR3 is 15 amino acids. The CDR3 sequence: CASSLGLAGRETQYF. Complete variable domain (other parts from reference TRBV13 and TRBJ2-5): AAGVIQSPRHLIKEKRETATLKCYPIPRHDTVYWYQQGPGQDPQFLISFYEKMQSDKGSIPDRFSAQQFSDYHSELNMSSLELGDSALYFCASSLGLAGRETQYFGPGTRLLVL.

This chain uses TRBV7-8 with TRBJ2-3; lacking DNA, the TRBD1 call made by TCRdb goes unchecked. This CDR3 is 15 amino acids long. Germline V gives CDR1 SGHVS, CDR2 FQNEAQ. This CDR3 is CASSSAGGYTDTQYF.

The J gene is TRBJ2-7, the V gene TRBV6-2 or TRBV6-3; as DNA is missing, the TRBD1 call by TCRdb cannot be tested. Looked up from germline, CDR1 is MNHEY and CDR2 is SVGEGT. The CDR3 runs to 15 residues. CDR3 region: CASSSPGQAYYEQYF.

The genes are TRBV10-3 and TRBJ2-3. This CDR3 region has 18 residues. Germline loops: CDR1 ENHRY, CDR2 SYGVKD. CDR3 amino acids: CAISDSTQTTSSTDTQYF.

V usage is TRBV27 and J usage is TRBJ1-1. The CDR3 is 13 amino acids. CDR1 is MNHEY and CDR2 is SMNVEV in the germline V gene (reference sequence). The CDR3 reads CASRGLSDTEAFF.